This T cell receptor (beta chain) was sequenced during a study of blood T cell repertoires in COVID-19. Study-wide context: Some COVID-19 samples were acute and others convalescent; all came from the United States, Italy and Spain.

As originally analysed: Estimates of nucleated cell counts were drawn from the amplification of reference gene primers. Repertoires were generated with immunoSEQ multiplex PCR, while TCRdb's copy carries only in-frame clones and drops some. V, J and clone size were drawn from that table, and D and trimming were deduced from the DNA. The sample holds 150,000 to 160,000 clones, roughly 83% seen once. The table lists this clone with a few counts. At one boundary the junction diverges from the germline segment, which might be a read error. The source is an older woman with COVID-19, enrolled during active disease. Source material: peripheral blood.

The CDR3 nucleotides read TGTGCCAGCAGCCTGAGGGTGACAGGGGGGATGAACGCTGAAGCTTTCTTT. Translated, it gives CASSLRVTGGMNAEAFF. This chain connects TRBV7-2 to TRBJ1-1; 9 bases are a match to TRBD1. The CDR3 runs 17 residues. Germline V gives CDR1 SGHTA, CDR2 FQGNSA.